The T cell receptor (beta chain) under discussion was sequenced for a study of blood T cell repertoires in COVID-19. Background on the study: T cells, B-cell-depleted T cells, or PBMCs supplied cDNA or gDNA.

In the original workflow: Researchers report that nucleated cell counts were estimated from reference gene primer amplification. Using immunoSEQ multiplex PCR, the repertoire was profiled, and TCRdb retains in-frame clones only, with some absent. The V and J calls and clone size come from that table; D and trimming were worked out from the DNA. The sample has some 100,000 clones; roughly 90% are singletons. This clone was counted a single time. The germline CDR1 and CDR2 sequences are LNHDA and SQIVND (reference sequence). V was trimmed by 2 bases and J by 5 bases, leaving 9 bases between them. The CDR3 length is 13 residues.

The specimen was peripheral blood. The TCR originated in a man between 65 and 80 years old with acute or convalescent COVID-19. V and J are TRBV19 and TRBJ1-1, with a tentative D call TRBD1 (6 bases). The DNA of the CDR3 is TGTGCCAGTAGTATAACAGGGAGAACTGAAGCTTTCTTT. Its protein is CASSITGRTEAFF.